What follows describes a single T cell receptor (beta chain). These data originate in a study of blood T cell repertoires in COVID-19. Study-level background: PBMCs, B-cell-depleted T cells, or T cells were the source of the cDNA or gDNA that made up the material.

The CDR3 extends over 15 amino acids. With 3 bases clipped from V and 6 bases from J, the junction kept 6 bases outside the gene matches. Germline CDR1 is SNHLY and CDR2 is FYNNEI. Original methodology: Estimates of nucleated cell counts were drawn from the amplification of reference gene primers. Produced via immunoSEQ multiplex PCR; TCRdb's table is partial and in-frame only. Clonal size and the V and J genes are those of that table, whereas D and trimming came from the DNA. The table lists tens of thousands of clones, about 74% of them singletons. The J gene is TRBJ2-2, the V gene TRBV2, with 8 bases identical to TRBD2. Sequenced material: peripheral blood. This TCR came from a man aged 70-80 years with COVID-19, enrolled during active disease. The CDR3 region has the DNA TGTGCCAGCAGTGAGGGTCTAGCGGGTTCCGGGGAGCTGTTTTTT. This codes for CASSEGLAGSGELFF.